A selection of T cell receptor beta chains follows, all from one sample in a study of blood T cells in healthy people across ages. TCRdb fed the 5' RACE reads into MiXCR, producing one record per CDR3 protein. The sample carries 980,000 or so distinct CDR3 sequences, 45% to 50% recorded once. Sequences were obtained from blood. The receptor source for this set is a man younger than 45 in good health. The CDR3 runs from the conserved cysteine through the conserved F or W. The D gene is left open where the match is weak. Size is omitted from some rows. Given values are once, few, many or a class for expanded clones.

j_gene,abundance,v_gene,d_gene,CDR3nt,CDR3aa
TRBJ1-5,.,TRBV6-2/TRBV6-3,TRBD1,TGTGCCAGCAGTCGGACAGGGTATGGCAATCAGCCCCAGCATTTT,CASSRTGYGNQPQHF
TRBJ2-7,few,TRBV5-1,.,TGCGCCAGCAGCTTGAACAGACCCTACGAGCAGTACTTC,CASSLNRPYEQYF
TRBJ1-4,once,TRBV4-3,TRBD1,TGCGCCAGCAGCCCCCACAGGGGAGATGAAAAACTGTTTTTT,CASSPHRGDEKLFF
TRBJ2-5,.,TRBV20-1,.,TGCAGTGCAGGGGCCGGGTTAACGCAAGAGACCCAGTACTTC,CSAGAGLTQETQYF
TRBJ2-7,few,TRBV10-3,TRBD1,TGTGCCATCAGTGAGACGGGACAGGCCTACGAGCAGTACTTC,CAISETGQAYEQYF
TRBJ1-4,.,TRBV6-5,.,TGTGCCACGGCCAGGGAGACAGTGAAAGAAAAACTGTTTTTT,CATARETVKEKLFF
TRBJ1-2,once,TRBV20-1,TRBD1,TGCAGTGCTAGCCAGGACAGGGGGAACTATGGCTACACCTTC,CSASQDRGNYGYTF
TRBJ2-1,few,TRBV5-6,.,TGTGCCAGCAGCCTTCCGGGACACCTTGTCAATGAGCAGTTCTTC,CASSLPGHLVNEQFF
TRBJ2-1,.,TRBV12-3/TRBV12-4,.,TGTGCCAGCAGTTTAATGGACAATGAGCAGTTCTTC,CASSLMDNEQFF
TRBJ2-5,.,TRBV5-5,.,TGTGCCAGCAGCCCCGAGCCAGGGGAAATACGGAATGGGCAGTACTTC,CASSPEPGEIRNGQYF
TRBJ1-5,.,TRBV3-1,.,TGTGCCAGCAGCCAGGGTAGGGCGGGGCAGCCCCAGCATTTT,CASSQGRAGQPQHF
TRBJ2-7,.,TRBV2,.,TGTGCCAGGGGGCGACAGGTTTACGAGCAGTACTTC,CARGRQVYEQYF
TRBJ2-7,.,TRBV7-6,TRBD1,TGTGCCAGCAGCTTAATCGCGACAGGGACCGACTACGAGCAGTACTTC,CASSLIATGTDYEQYF
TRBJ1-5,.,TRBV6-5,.,TGTGCCAGCAGTAAAAACAGAGACAAAAATCAGCCCCAGCATTTT,CASSKNRDKNQPQHF
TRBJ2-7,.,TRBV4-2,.,TGTGCCAGCAGCAAAAGGGTGGAGGAGTCCTACGAGCAGTACTTC,CASSKRVEESYEQYF
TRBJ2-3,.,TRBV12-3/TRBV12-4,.,TGTGCCAGCAGTTCCGACAGGGACTTTATAGATACGCAGTATTTT,CASSSDRDFIDTQYF